The clone carrying this T cell receptor (beta chain) was seen a few times. Its matching antigen is unknown. The sample is drawn from a study of response to subunit inactivated influenza vaccine. Notes on the study in general: Every seasonal influenza vaccination brings in few new T cells, the authors suggested.

TCRdb re-derived calls from the RT-PCR reads in MiXCR, one entry per CDR3 protein. The sample carries over 400,000 distinct CDR3 sequences, over 10% recorded once. The germline V gene encodes CDR1 SGHAT and CDR2 FQNNGV. V shed 1 base and J shed 7 bases, with 10 bases lying between them. The CDR3 loop spans 13 amino acids. The receptor comes from a man aged 45-65 years who received an inactivated influenza vaccine. The V gene is TRBV11-2, the J gene TRBJ1-1; perhaps TRBD1 as D (5 bases). The starting material was PBMCs from blood, obtained 45 days after vaccination. The CDR3 nucleotides read TGTGCCAGCAGCTTAGGGTCGAGGGGTGAAGCTTTCTTT. It is translated as CASSLGSRGEAFF.